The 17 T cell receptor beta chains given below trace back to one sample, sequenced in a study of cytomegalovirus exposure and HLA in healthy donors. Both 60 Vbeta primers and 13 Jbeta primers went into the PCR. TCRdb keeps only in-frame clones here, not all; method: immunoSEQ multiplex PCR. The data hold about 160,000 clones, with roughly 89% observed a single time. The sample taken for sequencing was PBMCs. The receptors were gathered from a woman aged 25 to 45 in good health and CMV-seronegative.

CDR3 amino acids: CASSKGVPSYEQYF. DNA for the CDR3: TGTGCCAGCAGCAAGGGGGTACCCTCCTACGAGCAGTACTTC. This chain uses TRBV13 with TRBJ2-7, with D maybe TRBD1 (6 bases). The V end was cut by 5 bases, the J end by 0 bases, with 11 bases between. This CDR3 contains 14 residues. CDR1 is PRHDT and CDR2 is FYEKMQ in the germline V gene (reference sequence).

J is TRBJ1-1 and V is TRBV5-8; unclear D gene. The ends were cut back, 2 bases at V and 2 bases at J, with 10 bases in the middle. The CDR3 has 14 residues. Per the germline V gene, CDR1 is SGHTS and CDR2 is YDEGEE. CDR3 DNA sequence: TGTGCCAGCAGCTTTTCTTTCGTTAACACTGAAGCTTTCTTT. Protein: CASSFSFVNTEAFF.

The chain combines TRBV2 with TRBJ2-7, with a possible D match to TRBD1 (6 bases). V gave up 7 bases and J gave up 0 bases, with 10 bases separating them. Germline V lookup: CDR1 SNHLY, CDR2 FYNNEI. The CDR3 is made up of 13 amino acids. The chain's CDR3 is CASTADSSYEQYF. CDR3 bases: TGTGCCAGCACCGCGGACAGCTCCTACGAGCAGTACTTC. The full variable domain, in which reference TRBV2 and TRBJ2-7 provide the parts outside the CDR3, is EPEVTQTPSHQVTQMGQEVILRCVPISNHLYFYWYRQILGQKVEFLVSFYNNEISEKSEIFDDQFSVERPDGSNFTLKIRSTKLEDSAMYFCASTADSSYEQYFGPGTRLTVT.

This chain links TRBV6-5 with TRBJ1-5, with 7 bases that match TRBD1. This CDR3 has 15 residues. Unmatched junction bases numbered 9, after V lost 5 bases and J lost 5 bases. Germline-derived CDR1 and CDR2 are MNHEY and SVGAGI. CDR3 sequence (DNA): TGTGCCAGCAGTCCGCGAGGGGGCGCCTATCAGCCCCAGCATTTT. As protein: CASSPRGGAYQPQHF.

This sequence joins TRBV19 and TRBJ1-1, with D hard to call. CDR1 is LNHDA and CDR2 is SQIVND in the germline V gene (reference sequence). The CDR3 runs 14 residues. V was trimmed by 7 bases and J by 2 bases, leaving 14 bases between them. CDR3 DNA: TGTGCCAGTACCACGACCAGGAAAAACACTGAAGCTTTCTTT. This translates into CASTTTRKNTEAFF.

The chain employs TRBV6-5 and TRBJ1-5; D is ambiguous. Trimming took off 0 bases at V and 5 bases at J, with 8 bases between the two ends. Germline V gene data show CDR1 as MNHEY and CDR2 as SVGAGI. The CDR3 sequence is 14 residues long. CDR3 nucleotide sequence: TGTGCCAGCAGTTACTCGAGTACCGATCAGCCCCAGCATTTT. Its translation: CASSYSSTDQPQHF.

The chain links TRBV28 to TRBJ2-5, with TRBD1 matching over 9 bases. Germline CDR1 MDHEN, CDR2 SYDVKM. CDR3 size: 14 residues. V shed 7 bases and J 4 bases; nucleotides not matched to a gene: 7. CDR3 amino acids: CASNGDREGETQYF. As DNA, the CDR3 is TGTGCCAGCAACGGGGACAGGGAGGGAGAGACCCAGTACTTC.

In nucleotides, the CDR3 is TGTGCCAGCAGCCAAGATTTTACGGGGGGCAATGAGCAGTTCTTC. Protein: CASSQDFTGGNEQFF. J is TRBJ2-1 and V is TRBV4-2, with TRBD2 matching over 7 bases. This CDR3 comprises 15 residues. Germline values: CDR1 LGHNA, CDR2 YNFKEQ. The V gene end was trimmed by 0 bases and the J gene end by 6 bases; junction bases not matched to a gene: 5.

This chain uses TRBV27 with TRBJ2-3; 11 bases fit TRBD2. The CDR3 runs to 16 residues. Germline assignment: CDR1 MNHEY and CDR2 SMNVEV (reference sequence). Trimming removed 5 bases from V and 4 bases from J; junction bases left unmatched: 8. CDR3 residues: CASSHLAGGPADTQYF. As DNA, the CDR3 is TGTGCCAGCAGTCATTTAGCGGGAGGGCCGGCAGATACGCAGTATTTT.

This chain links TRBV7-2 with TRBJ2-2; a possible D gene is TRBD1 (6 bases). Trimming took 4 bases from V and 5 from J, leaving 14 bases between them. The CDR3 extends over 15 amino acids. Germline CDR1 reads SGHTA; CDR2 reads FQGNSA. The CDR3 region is CASSSQGYSTGELFF. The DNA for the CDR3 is TGTGCCAGCAGCTCACAGGGTTATAGTACCGGGGAGCTGTTTTTT.

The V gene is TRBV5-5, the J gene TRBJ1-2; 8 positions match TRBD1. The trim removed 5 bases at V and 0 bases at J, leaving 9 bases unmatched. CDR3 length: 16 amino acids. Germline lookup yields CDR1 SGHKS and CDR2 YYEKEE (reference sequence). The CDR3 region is CASRPTGQGTNYGYTF. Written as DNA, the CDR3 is TGTGCCAGCAGACCAACCGGACAGGGAACTAACTATGGCTACACCTTC.

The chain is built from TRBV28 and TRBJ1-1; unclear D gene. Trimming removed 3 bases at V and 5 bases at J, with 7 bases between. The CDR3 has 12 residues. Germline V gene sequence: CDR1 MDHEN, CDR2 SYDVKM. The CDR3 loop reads CASSLLTTEAFF. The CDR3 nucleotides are TGTGCCAGCAGTTTGTTGACTACTGAAGCTTTCTTT.

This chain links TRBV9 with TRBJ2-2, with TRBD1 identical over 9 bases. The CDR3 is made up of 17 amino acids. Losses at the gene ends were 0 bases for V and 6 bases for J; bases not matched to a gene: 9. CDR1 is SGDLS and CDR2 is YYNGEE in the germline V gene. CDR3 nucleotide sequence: TGTGCCAGCAGCGTAGGAACAGGGGGCGCCGTCGCCGGGGAGCTGTTTTTT. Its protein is CASSVGTGGAVAGELFF. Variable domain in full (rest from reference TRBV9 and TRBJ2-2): DSGVTQTPKHLITATGQRVTLRCSPRSGDLSVYWYQQSLDQGLQFLIQYYNGEERAKGNILERFSAQQFPDLHSELNLSSLELGDSALYFCASSVGTGGAVAGELFFGEGSRLTVL.

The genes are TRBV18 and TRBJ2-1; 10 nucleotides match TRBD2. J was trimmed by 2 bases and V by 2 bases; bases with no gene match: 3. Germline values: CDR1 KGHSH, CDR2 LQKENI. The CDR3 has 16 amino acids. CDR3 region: CASSPTSGATYNEQFF. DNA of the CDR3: TGTGCCAGCTCACCAACTAGCGGGGCGACCTACAATGAGCAGTTCTTC.

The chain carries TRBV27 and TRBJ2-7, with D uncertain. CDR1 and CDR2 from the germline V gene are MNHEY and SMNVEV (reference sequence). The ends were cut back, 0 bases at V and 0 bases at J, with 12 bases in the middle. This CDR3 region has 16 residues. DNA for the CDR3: TGTGCCAGCAGTTTATCAGTCGAGGAAAGCTCCTACGAGCAGTACTTC. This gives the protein CASSLSVEESSYEQYF.

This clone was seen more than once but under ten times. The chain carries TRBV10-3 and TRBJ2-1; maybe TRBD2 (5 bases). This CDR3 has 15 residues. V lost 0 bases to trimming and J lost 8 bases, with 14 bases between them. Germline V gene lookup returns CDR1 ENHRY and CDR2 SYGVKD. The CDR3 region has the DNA TGTGCCATCAGTGAGTCGATGCTAGCACCGCATGAGCAGTTCTTC. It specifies CAISESMLAPHEQFF.

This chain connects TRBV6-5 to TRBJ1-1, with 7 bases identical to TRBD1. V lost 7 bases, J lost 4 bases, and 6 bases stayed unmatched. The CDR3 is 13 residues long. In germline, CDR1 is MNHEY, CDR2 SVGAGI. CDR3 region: CASINAGGTEAFF. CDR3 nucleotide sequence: TGTGCCAGCATAAACGCAGGGGGCACTGAAGCTTTCTTT.